Presented here are 26 T cell receptor beta chains from one specimen sequenced in a study of early T cells in non-severe SARS-CoV-2 infection. One entry per CDR3 protein, called by TCRdb with MiXCR from the 5' RACE reads. This table holds more than 85,000 distinct CDR3 sequences, roughly 15% found once. Sequences were obtained from whole blood. These receptor sequences come from an adult who was a healthcare worker with PCR-confirmed SARS-CoV-2 infection or an uninfected control (not recorded which).

The rearrangement links TRBV6-5 to TRBJ1-2; TRBD1 agrees at 7 bases. This CDR3 spans 13 amino acids. V shed 5 bases and J 4 bases; nucleotides not matched to a gene: 4. In germline, CDR1 is MNHEY, CDR2 SVGAGI. As DNA, the CDR3 is TGTGCCAGCAGTCCAGGGGGGGTCTATGGCTACACCTTC. This gives the protein CASSPGGVYGYTF.

The chain joins TRBV28 to TRBJ2-7, with D perhaps being TRBD1 or TRBD2 (5 bases each). The V end lost 3 bases, the J end lost 2 bases, and 11 bases lay between the germline ends. Per the germline V gene, CDR1 is MDHEN and CDR2 is SYDVKM. This CDR3 comprises 14 residues. CDR3 nucleotides: TGTGCCAGCAGTTTCCGGGACGGACCCTACGAGCAGTACTTC. As protein: CASSFRDGPYEQYF.

This chain links TRBV18 with TRBJ1-1, with D perhaps matching TRBD1 (6 bases). This CDR3 is built from 15 residues. Trimming cost V 2 bases and J 3 bases, with 13 bases left between them. Germline assignment: CDR1 KGHSH and CDR2 LQKENI. The CDR3 sequence is CASSPWGALDTEAFF. The CDR3 DNA sequence: TGTGCCAGCTCACCATGGGGGGCATTAGACACTGAAGCTTTCTTT.

In its sample, this clonotype was seen a few times. The V gene is TRBV12-3 or TRBV12-4, the J gene TRBJ2-7; D unclear. V lost 3 bases and J 7 bases, leaving 7 bases between the germline ends. This CDR3 contains 11 residues. The CDR3 DNA follows: TGTGCCAGCAGTTTGTTCCGGGAGCAGTACTTC. Protein: CASSLFREQYF.

This clonotype was observed at least ten times. The chain couples TRBV7-9 to TRBJ2-2, with D tentatively TRBD1 (6 bases). The CDR3 is made up of 17 amino acids. Germline values: CDR1 SEHNR, CDR2 FQNEAQ (reference sequence). Trimming stripped 0 bases from V and 1 base from J, with 12 bases between. CDR3 coding DNA: TGTGCCAGCAGCTTAGCACCAGGGGCCCAGAACACCGGGGAGCTGTTTTTT. Protein sequence: CASSLAPGAQNTGELFF.

The V and J genes are TRBV27 and TRBJ1-6; D gene uncertain. The CDR3 loop spans 14 amino acids. Germline V gene data show CDR1 as MNHEY and CDR2 as SMNVEV (reference sequence). V lost 5 bases and J 7 bases, leaving 12 bases between the germline ends. CDR3 protein: CASSQRSLNSPLHF. The CDR3 nucleotides read TGTGCCAGCAGTCAGCGAAGTCTAAATTCACCCCTCCACTTT.

The table lists this clonotype with a few counts. The V and J genes are TRBV27 and TRBJ1-5; 8 bases are shared with TRBD1. V shed 6 bases, J shed 4 bases, and the junction held 8 bases outside the gene matches. CDR3 length equals 15 residues. CDR1 and CDR2 (germline): MNHEY, SMNVEV (reference sequence). The CDR3 here is CASSSDRVGNQPQHF. The CDR3 nucleotides are TGTGCCAGCAGCTCGGACAGGGTCGGGAATCAGCCCCAGCATTTT.

This clonotype was picked up one time. The CDR3 sequence: CASSRTLSNQPQHF. The CDR3 DNA follows: TGTGCCAGCAGTAGGACACTGAGCAATCAGCCCCAGCATTTT. The chain joins TRBV28 to TRBJ1-5; D might be TRBD1 (5 bases). CDR3 length: 14 residues. Trimming took 5 bases from V and 1 from J, leaving 9 bases between them. CDR1 is MDHEN and CDR2 is SYDVKM in the germline V gene.

This chain uses TRBV6-2 or TRBV6-3 with TRBJ1-1; D is uncertain. The germline gives CDR1 MNHEY, CDR2 SVGEGT. V lost 2 bases, J lost 8 bases, and 15 bases lay in between. The length of the CDR3 is 14 residues. Here the CDR3 reads CASSYRRRFTEAFF. As DNA, the CDR3 is TGTGCCAGCAGTTACCGGAGAAGGTTTACCGAAGCTTTCTTT.

The chain joins TRBV20-1 to TRBJ1-2; TRBD1 matches 7 bases. CDR3 size: 13 residues. Germline loops: CDR1 DFQATT, CDR2 SNEGSKA (reference sequence). The V and J ends lost 5 bases and 0 bases, in that order; junction bases with no gene match: 3. CDR3 region: CSAGGQANYGYTF. The CDR3 DNA reads as TGCAGTGCTGGAGGACAGGCTAACTATGGCTACACCTTC.

The V call is TRBV14, the J call TRBJ1-1; no clear D gene. The CDR3 consists of 15 residues. Trimming left V 4 bases short and J 2 bases short, with 14 bases between. Germline CDR1 and CDR2: SGHDN and FVKESK. The CDR3 region has the DNA TGTGCCAGCAGCCTTACCGCCGTCGCTAACACTGAAGCTTTCTTT. It is translated as CASSLTAVANTEAFF.

The genes are TRBV20-1 and TRBJ1-2; tentative D call: TRBD1 (6 bases). This CDR3 has 14 residues. V shed 6 bases and J shed 8 bases, with 22 bases lying between them. The germline V gene has CDR1 DFQATT and CDR2 SNEGSKA (reference sequence). DNA of the CDR3: TGCAGTGCAAAGTCACAGGGTGTGGTGCGAGGCTACACCTTC. Its translation: CSAKSQGVVRGYTF.

Only a few counts were recorded for this clonotype. This sequence joins TRBV12-3 or TRBV12-4 and TRBJ2-1; TRBD1 is a possible D gene (5 bases). This CDR3 region has 13 residues. Trimming removed 5 bases at V and 3 bases at J, with 8 bases between. CDR3 region: CASSMDNYNEQFF. As DNA, the CDR3 is TGTGCCAGCAGTATGGACAACTACAATGAGCAGTTCTTC.

V is TRBV12-3 or TRBV12-4 and J is TRBJ2-7; TRBD2 aligns across 11 bases. The CDR3 consists of 15 residues. The V segment lost 5 bases and the J segment 4 bases; nucleotides outside the gene matches: 7. Written as DNA, the CDR3 is TGTGCCAGCAGTCCTCTAGCGGGAGGCTCATACGAGCAGTACTTC. Amino acids: CASSPLAGGSYEQYF.

This clonotype came up many times. V gene TRBV20-1 combines with J gene TRBJ2-5; D may correspond to TRBD1 or TRBD2 (5 bases each). The V end was cut by 5 bases, the J end by 1 base, with 8 bases between. Germline V CDR1 and CDR2: DFQATT, SNEGSKA (reference sequence). The CDR3 has 12 residues. The CDR3 reads CSARDLQETQYF. The CDR3 nucleotides are TGCAGTGCTCGGGACCTCCAAGAGACCCAGTACTTC.

This clonotype has a handful of counts. The chain couples TRBV6-2 or TRBV6-3 to TRBJ2-3; 8 nucleotides align to TRBD1. CDR3 length: 22 residues. Germline trimming cut 6 bases from V and 5 bases from J; bases unmatched to any gene: 31. Per germline, CDR1 MNHEY and CDR2 SVGEGT. CDR3 protein: CASSSTASYDRGDVLVGDTQYF. CDR3 bases: TGTGCCAGCAGCTCCACCGCCTCCTATGACAGGGGCGACGTACTAGTAGGAGATACGCAGTATTTT.

This clonotype was detected many times. The chain recombines TRBV7-9 with TRBJ2-7, with D possibly TRBD1 on 5 matching bases. The CDR3 is 16 residues long. From germline, CDR1 is SEHNR and CDR2 FQNEAQ (reference sequence). Deletions cut 5 bases from V and 1 base from J, with 18 bases between. This chain's CDR3 is CASSRSTGPISYEQYF. The CDR3 bases are TGTGCCAGCAGCCGTTCAACAGGACCGATATCCTACGAGCAGTACTTC.

The CDR3 here is CASSSGTSWNEQFF. CDR3 sequence (DNA): TGCGCCAGCAGTTCCGGGACTAGTTGGAATGAGCAGTTCTTC. This chain connects TRBV10-1 to TRBJ2-1; the match to TRBD2 covers 8 bases. The germline CDR1 and CDR2 sequences are WNHNN and SYGVQD (reference sequence). The trim removed 5 bases at V and 7 bases at J, leaving 7 bases unmatched. The CDR3 is 14 amino acids.

Ten or more counts support this clonotype. The genes are TRBV27 and TRBJ2-1; D perhaps matches TRBD2 (6 bases). With 5 bases removed from V and 3 bases from J, the gap between germline ends came to 14 bases. The germline CDR1 and CDR2 sequences are MNHEY and SMNVEV (reference sequence). The CDR3 is made up of 15 amino acids. CDR3 loop: CASSPGEELYNEQFF. CDR3 nucleotide sequence: TGTGCCAGCAGTCCGGGAGAGGAGCTCTACAATGAGCAGTTCTTC.

This clonotype was recorded many times. The chain has TRBV9 and TRBJ2-7, with D hard to call. Germline CDR1 and CDR2: SGDLS and YYNGEE. The CDR3 has 13 amino acids. V was shortened by 0 bases and J by 3 bases, with 7 bases between the two germline ends. The DNA of the CDR3 is TGTGCCAGCAGCGTAGCTACCGACTACGAGCAGTACTTC. This encodes CASSVATDYEQYF.

The chain has TRBV28 and TRBJ1-5; no clear D. CDR1 MDHEN and CDR2 SYDVKM come from the germline V gene. Trimming shortened V by 6 bases and J by 5 bases, and 11 bases separated the two germline ends. The length of the CDR3 is 13 residues. CDR3 nucleotides: TGTGCCAGCAGGGGTTGGGGAGATCAGCCCCAGCATTTT. Residues: CASRGWGDQPQHF.

This clonotype was seen more than once but under ten times. V gene TRBV20-1 combines with J gene TRBJ2-7; 10 nucleotides align to TRBD2. This CDR3 region has 15 residues. Germline trimming cut 6 bases from V and 0 bases from J; bases unmatched to any gene: 8. The germline V gene encodes CDR1 DFQATT and CDR2 SNEGSKA (reference sequence). This CDR3 reads CSAIPLAGSSYEQYF. The CDR3 DNA reads as TGCAGTGCCATCCCACTAGCGGGGTCCTCCTACGAGCAGTACTTC.

The chain couples TRBV7-2 to TRBJ2-5; D uncertain. The ends were cut back, 0 bases at V and 4 bases at J, with 9 bases in the middle. The CDR3 covers 14 residues. Germline V gene data show CDR1 as SGHTA and CDR2 as FQGNSA. The CDR3 is CASSLAGQVETQYF. Written as DNA, the CDR3 is TGTGCCAGCAGCTTAGCAGGGCAGGTAGAGACCCAGTACTTC.

This chain joins TRBV5-4 and TRBJ1-5, with no clear D. CDR1 is SGHNT, CDR2 YYREEE, per germline (reference sequence). Trimming left V 0 bases short and J 0 bases short, with 10 bases between. The CDR3 length is 16 residues. CDR3 DNA sequence: TGTGCCAGCAGCTTGGTTTGGGTTTCTAGCAATCAGCCCCAGCATTTT. It specifies CASSLVWVSSNQPQHF.

This clonotype was seen more than once but under ten times. V and J are TRBV11-2 and TRBJ2-3; perhaps TRBD1 as D (5 bases). CDR3 length: 16 residues. The germline CDR1 and CDR2 sequences are SGHAT and FQNNGV. V was cut by 5 bases and J by 4 bases, with 19 bases left in between. The CDR3 nucleotides are TGTGCCAGCAGCCCCCCCCCAGGGTACTTAGCAGATACGCAGTATTTT. This translates into CASSPPPGYLADTQYF. The full variable domain, with the rest looked up from reference TRBV11-2 and TRBJ2-3, is EAGVAQSPRYKIIEKRQSVAFWCNPISGHATLYWYQQILGQGPKLLIQFQNNGVVDDSQLPKDRFSAERLKGVDSTLKIQPAKLEDSAVYLCASSPPPGYLADTQYFGPGTRLTVL.

This clonotype was detected a few times. The DNA for the CDR3 is TGTGCCAGCAGCCAAGATGGAAGGAGCGATGAAGCTTTCTTT. Translated: CASSQDGRSDEAFF. This chain uses TRBV4-2 with TRBJ1-1; D remains ambiguous. CDR3 length: 14 amino acids. Germline lookup yields CDR1 LGHNA and CDR2 YNFKEQ. V lost 0 bases and J 7 bases, leaving 12 bases between the germline ends.